This T cell receptor (beta chain) was found in a study of T cells after posttransplantation cyclophosphamide. The naive gate required viable CD3+CD4+ or CD3+CD8+ cells with CCR7+CD45RA+CD45RO-CD95-CD27+CD28+ phenotype. Clones were read by immunoSEQ multiplex PCR, and TCRdb kept only the in-frame ones, dropping some. The sample includes about 22,000 clones, less than 98% of them seen just once. This clone was recorded once. Sequenced input: naive CD4+ T cells sorted from PBMCs. This TCR was sampled from a man between 50 and 59 years old in good health, CMV-negative, and a related stem cell transplant donor.

CDR3 DNA sequence: TGCAGCGTTGAAGGGCAGGGGGCCAGCCAATATGAGCAGTTCTTC. Translation gives CSVEGQGASQYEQFF. The gene calls are TRBV29-1 and TRBJ2-1; 8 bases map to TRBD1. V was pared by 1 base and J by 8 bases, with 10 bases of the junction left unmatched. Germline V lookup: CDR1 SQVTM, CDR2 ANQGSEA. This CDR3 is built from 15 residues.